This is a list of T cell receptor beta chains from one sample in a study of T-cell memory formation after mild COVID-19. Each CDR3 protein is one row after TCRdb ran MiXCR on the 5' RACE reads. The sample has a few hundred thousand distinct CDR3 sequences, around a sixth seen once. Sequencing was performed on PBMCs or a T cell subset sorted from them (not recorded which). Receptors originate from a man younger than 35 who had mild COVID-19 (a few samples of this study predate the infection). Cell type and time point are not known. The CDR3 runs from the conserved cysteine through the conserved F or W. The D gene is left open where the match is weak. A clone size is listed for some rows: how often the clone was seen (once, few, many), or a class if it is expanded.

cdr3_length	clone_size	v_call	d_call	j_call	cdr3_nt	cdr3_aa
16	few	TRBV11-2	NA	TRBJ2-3	TGTGCCAGCAGCTTACGAACGGGGGCAAGCAAAGATACGCAGTATTTT	CASSLRTGASKDTQYF
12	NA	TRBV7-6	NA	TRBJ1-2	TGTGCCAGCAGCCCTTATACCTATGGCTACACCTTC	CASSPYTYGYTF
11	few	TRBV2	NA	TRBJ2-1	TGTGCCAGCAGAGGGTATGGAGAGCAGTTCTTC	CASRGYGEQFF
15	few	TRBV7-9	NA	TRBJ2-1	TGTGCCAGCAGCTTAAACAGGGCGAGTTCCAATGAGCAGTTCTTC	CASSLNRASSNEQFF
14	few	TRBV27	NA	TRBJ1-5	TGTGCCAGCAGTTTAACAGGGCGCAATCAGCCCCAGCATTTT	CASSLTGRNQPQHF
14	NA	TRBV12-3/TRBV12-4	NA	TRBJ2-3	TGTGCCAGCAGCGACTCTTTCAACACAGATACGCAGTATTTT	CASSDSFNTDTQYF
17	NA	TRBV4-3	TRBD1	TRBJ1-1	TGCGCCAGCAGCCAAGATGCCAGGGGGCTTGAGAACACTGAAGCTTTCTTT	CASSQDARGLENTEAFF
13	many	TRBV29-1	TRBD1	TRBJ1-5	TGCAGCGTAGTGACAGGGGGCTATCAGCCCCAGCATTTT	CSVVTGGYQPQHF
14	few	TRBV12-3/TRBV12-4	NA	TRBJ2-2	TGTGCCAGCAGTTTCGGGGTTTACACCGGGGAGCTGTTTTTT	CASSFGVYTGELFF
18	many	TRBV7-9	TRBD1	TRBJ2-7	TGTGCCAGCAGCTACGGGACAGCAATAGTCAGCCTACCCTACGAGCAGTACTTC	CASSYGTAIVSLPYEQYF
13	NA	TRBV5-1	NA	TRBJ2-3	TGCGCCAGCAGCTTGGCCCCGTTAGATACGCAGTATTTT	CASSLAPLDTQYF
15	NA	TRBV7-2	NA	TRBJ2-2	TGTGCCAGCAGCTTAGCATCTGGGCAAGCCGGGGAGCTGTTTTTT	CASSLASGQAGELFF
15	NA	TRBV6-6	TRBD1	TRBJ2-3	TGTGCCTGCAAACCGGGACAGGTCCTGCCGGATACGCAGTATTTT	CACKPGQVLPDTQYF
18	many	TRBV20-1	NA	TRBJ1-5	TGCAGTGCTAAAGATGCCCAGAGAAACGCCGTCCTCTATCAGCCCCAGCATTTT	CSAKDAQRNAVLYQPQHF
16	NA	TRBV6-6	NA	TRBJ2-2	TGTGCCAGCACCCCCCGGGACATATCGAACACCGGGGAGCTGTTTTTT	CASTPRDISNTGELFF
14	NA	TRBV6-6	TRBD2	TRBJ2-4	TGTGCCAGCAGAGCGGGGCCTTCGGAAAACATTCAGTACTTC	CASRAGPSENIQYF
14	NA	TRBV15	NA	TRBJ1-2	TGTGCCACGGGGGGTGGCAGGGAAGTACATGGCTACACCTTC	CATGGGREVHGYTF
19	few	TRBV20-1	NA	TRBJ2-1	TGCAGTGCTCCCTCGACAGGACTTTATAGCGGAGACTCCTACAATGAGCAGTTCTTC	CSAPSTGLYSGDSYNEQFF
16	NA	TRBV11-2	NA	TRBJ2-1	TGTGCCAGCAGCGCCAACAGGGCAAAGAGTATTCATGAGCAGTTCTTC	CASSANRAKSIHEQFF
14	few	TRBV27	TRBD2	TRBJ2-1	TGTGCCAGCAGTCCGCTAGCGGGGGGAAGTGAGCAGTTCTTC	CASSPLAGGSEQFF
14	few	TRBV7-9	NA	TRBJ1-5	TGTGCCAGCAGCACCGCGGGCGGCAATCAGCCCCAGCATTTT	CASSTAGGNQPQHF
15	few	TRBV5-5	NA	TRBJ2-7	TGTGCCAGCAGCTTGAATTTCGCGGGTTCCTACGAGCAGTACTTC	CASSLNFAGSYEQYF
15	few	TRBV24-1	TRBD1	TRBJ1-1	TGTGCCACCAGTGACTCCCGACAGGGGGAAGCTGAAGCTTTCTTT	CATSDSRQGEAEAFF
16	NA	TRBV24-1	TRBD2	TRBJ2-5	TGTGCCACCAGTGATTCCAGCGGGGGACATTCGGAGACCCAGTACTTC	CATSDSSGGHSETQYF
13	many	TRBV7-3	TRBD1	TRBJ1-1	TGTGCCAGCAGCAGACAGGGGAACACTGAAGCTTTCTTT	CASSRQGNTEAFF
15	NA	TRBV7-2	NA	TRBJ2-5	TGTGCCAGCAGCTTAAATCGCGGGCCGGAAGAGACCCAGTACTTC	CASSLNRGPEETQYF
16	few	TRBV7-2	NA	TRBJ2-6	TGTGCCAGCAGCTTACAAGCCAGGGCTGGGGCCAACGTCCTGACTTTC	CASSLQARAGANVLTF
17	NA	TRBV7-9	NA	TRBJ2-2	TGTGCCAGCATAGGGCCAGGGGCCGGACCCGGCCCCGGGGAGCTGTTTTTT	CASIGPGAGPGPGELFF
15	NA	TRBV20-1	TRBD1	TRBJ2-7	TGCAGTGCTAGTGCCGGGACAGGGGGCTCCTACGAGCAGTACTTC	CSASAGTGGSYEQYF
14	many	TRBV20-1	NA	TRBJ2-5	TGCAGTGCCGGAGAAGGACCGCTCTCCCCCGAAATAGCTTTC	CSAGEGPLSPEIAF
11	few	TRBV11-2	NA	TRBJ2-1	TGTGCCAGCAGCCCCGCTTGGGAGCAGTTCTTC	CASSPAWEQFF
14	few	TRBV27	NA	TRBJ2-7	TGTGCCAGCAGTTTATCTCTGGGGATCCACGAGCAGTACTTC	CASSLSLGIHEQYF
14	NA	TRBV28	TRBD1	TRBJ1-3	TGTGCCAGCAGCTACGACAGGGCTGGAAACACCATATATTTT	CASSYDRAGNTIYF
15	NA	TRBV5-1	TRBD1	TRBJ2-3	TGCGCCAGCAGCTTGGGGGACAGGGGGAGCCATACGCAGTATTTT	CASSLGDRGSHTQYF
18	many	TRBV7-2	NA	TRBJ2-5	TGTGCCAGCAGCTATAGGCGGGACAACCTACGGTACCAAGAGACCCAGTACTTC	CASSYRRDNLRYQETQYF
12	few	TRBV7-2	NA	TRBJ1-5	TGTGCCAGCAGTTCAGGGTATCAGCCCCAGCATTTT	CASSSGYQPQHF
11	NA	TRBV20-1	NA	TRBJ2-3	TGCAGTGCTAGGGTCCCAGATACGCAGTATTTT	CSARVPDTQYF
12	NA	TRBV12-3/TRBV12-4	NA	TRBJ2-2	TGTGCCACCGGGACCGGCACCGGGGAGCTGTTTTTT	CATGTGTGELFF
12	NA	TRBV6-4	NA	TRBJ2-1	TGTGCCAGCAGTGACTCAGGGGGTGAGCAGTTCTTC	CASSDSGGEQFF
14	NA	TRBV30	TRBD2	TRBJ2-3	TGTGCCTGGGACCTAGCGGGGGTTACGAGTACGCAGTATTTT	CAWDLAGVTSTQYF
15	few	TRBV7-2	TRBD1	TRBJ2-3	TGTGCCAGCACACCACCGGGACAGGGTCTATATACGCAGTATTTT	CASTPPGQGLYTQYF
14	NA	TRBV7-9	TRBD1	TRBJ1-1	TGTGCCAGCAGCATCCAGGGGGCGGGCACTGAAGCTTTCTTT	CASSIQGAGTEAFF
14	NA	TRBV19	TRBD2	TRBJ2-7	TGTGCCAGTAGTATCCGAGCGGGGGCCTACGAGCAGTACTTC	CASSIRAGAYEQYF
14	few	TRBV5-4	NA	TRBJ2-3	TGTGCCAGCGGTGGGGTAATGAGCACAGATACGCAGTATTTT	CASGGVMSTDTQYF
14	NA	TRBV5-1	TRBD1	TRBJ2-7	TGCGCCAGCAGCTTTAACAGGGGTCCCTACGAGCAGTACTTC	CASSFNRGPYEQYF
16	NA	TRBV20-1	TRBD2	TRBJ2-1	TGCAGTGCTAGAGATTCAAGCGGGGGGCGTTACAATGAGCAGTTCTTC	CSARDSSGGRYNEQFF
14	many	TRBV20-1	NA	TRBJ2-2	TGCAGTGCTAGTATGGGGGGGCCGTCCGGGGAGCTGTTTTTT	CSASMGGPSGELFF
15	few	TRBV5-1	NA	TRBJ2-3	TGCGCCAGCAGCTTGGGCCCCGGGAGCACAGATACGCAGTATTTT	CASSLGPGSTDTQYF
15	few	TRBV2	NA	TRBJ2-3	TGTGCCAGCCGGCAATTTAGCGGACAGACGGGTACGCAGTATTTT	CASRQFSGQTGTQYF
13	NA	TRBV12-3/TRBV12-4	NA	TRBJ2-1	TGTGCCAGCAGTTTTGGGTCTGGCAATGAGCAGTTCTTC	CASSFGSGNEQFF
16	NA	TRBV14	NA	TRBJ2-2	TGTGCCAGCAGCCCTTCAGGGGGGGGCGACACCGGGGAGCTGTTTTTT	CASSPSGGGDTGELFF
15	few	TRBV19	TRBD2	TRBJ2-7	TGTGCCAGTAGTATAACGGCTAGCGGGGGTCTCGAGCAGTACTTC	CASSITASGGLEQYF
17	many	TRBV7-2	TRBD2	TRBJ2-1	TGTGCCAGCAGCGTAAGCGGGGGGCCCCGCTCCTACAATGAGCAGTTCTTC	CASSVSGGPRSYNEQFF